The clone carrying this T cell receptor beta chain was counted once. Two oligonucleotides, mixed equimolar, formed the beta constant-region primer covering TRBC1 and TRBC2. TCRdb independently ran MiXCR on the UMI-ligation and nested PCR reads; one entry per CDR3 protein. This sample carries 130,000 to 150,000 distinct CDR3 sequences, about 17% of them seen once, and the ten largest clones take around 0.14%. This record belongs to a study of naive and memory T cell subsets. Trimming at V came to 10 bases and at J to 3 bases, leaving 6 bases not matched to a gene. The CDR3 covers 13 residues. This TCR was sampled from a human donor in good health. The sequenced sample was naive CD4+ T cells from blood. The V and J genes are TRBV12-3 or TRBV12-4 and TRBJ2-7, with 10 nucleotides matching TRBD1. CDR3 region: CATAGTGVYEQYF. The CDR3 DNA sequence: TGTGCCACCGCCGGGACAGGGGTCTACGAGCAGTACTTC.